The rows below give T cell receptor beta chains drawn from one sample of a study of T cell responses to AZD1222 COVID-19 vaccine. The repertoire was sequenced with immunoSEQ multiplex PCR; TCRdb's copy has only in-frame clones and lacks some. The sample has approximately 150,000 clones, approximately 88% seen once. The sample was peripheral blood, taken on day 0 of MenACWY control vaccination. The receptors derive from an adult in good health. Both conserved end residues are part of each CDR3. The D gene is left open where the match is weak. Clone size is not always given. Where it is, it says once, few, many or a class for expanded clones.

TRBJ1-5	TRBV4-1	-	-	CASSRGLWQPQHF	TGCGCCAGCAGCCGGGGACTTTGGCAGCCCCAGCATTTT
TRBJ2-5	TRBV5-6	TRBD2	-	CASSRLAGEETQYF	TGTGCCAGCAGCCGCCTAGCGGGGGAAGAGACCCAGTACTTC
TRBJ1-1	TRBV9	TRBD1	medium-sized	CASTSTGMNTEAFF	TGTGCCAGCACCTCGACAGGGATGAACACTGAAGCTTTCTTT
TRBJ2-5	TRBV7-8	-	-	CASSRYRVRGETQYF	TGTGCCAGCAGCCGATACAGGGTTCGCGGAGAGACCCAGTACTTC
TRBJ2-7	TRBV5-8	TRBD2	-	CATQKRGLSYEQYF	TGTGCCACCCAAAAGCGGGGGCTATCCTACGAGCAGTACTTC
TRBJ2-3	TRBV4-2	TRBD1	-	CASQQGGEPDTQYF	TGTGCCTCACAACAGGGGGGTGAACCAGATACGCAGTATTTT
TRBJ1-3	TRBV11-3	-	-	CASSSQGGQFGNTIYF	TGTGCCAGCAGCTCCCAGGGAGGGCAGTTTGGAAACACCATATATTTT
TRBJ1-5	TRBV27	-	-	CASSFTGYNQPQHF	TGTGCCAGCAGTTTCACAGGGTACAATCAGCCCCAGCATTTT
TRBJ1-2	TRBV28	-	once	CASSLTANYGYTF	TGTGCCAGCAGTTTGACGGCTAACTATGGCTACACCTTC
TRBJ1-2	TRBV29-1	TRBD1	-	CSVADRVGGYTF	TGCAGCGTCGCAGACAGGGTAGGTGGCTACACCTTC
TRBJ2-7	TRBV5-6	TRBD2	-	CASSPGVKREYSYEQYF	TGTGCCAGCAGCCCCGGTGTGAAGCGGGAGTACTCCTACGAGCAGTACTTC
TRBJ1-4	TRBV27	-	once	CASSLFGEKLFF	TGTGCCAGCAGTTTATTCGGTGAAAAACTGTTTTTT
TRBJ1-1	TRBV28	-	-	CASSAAPVGDTEAFF	TGTGCCAGCAGTGCCGCCCCGGTAGGGGACACTGAAGCTTTCTTT
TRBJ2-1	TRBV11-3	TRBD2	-	CASSLVWASGNEQFF	TGTGCCAGCAGCTTAGTCTGGGCTAGCGGCAATGAGCAGTTCTTC
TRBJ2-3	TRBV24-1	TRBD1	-	CATRETGSTDTQYF	TGTGCCACCAGAGAGACAGGGAGCACAGATACGCAGTATTTT
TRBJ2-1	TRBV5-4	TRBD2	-	CASSSWSSGVYNEQFF	TGTGCCAGCAGCTCTTGGTCGAGCGGGGTTTACAATGAGCAGTTCTTC
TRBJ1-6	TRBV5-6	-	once	CASCPGSYNSPLHF	TGTGCCAGCTGCCCCGGGTCCTATAATTCACCCCTCCACTTT
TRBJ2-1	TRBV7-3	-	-	CASSSYYGDNEQFF	TGTGCCAGCAGCTCCTACTATGGCGACAATGAGCAGTTCTTC
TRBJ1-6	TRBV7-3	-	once	CASSTGGSYNSPLHF	TGTGCCAGCAGCACCGGAGGCTCCTATAATTCACCCCTCCACTTT
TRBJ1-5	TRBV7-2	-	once	CASSYLTSNQPQHF	TGTGCCAGCAGCTACCTGACAAGCAATCAGCCCCAGCATTTT
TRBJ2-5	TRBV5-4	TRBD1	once	CASSATPQGAIQETQYF	TGTGCCAGCAGCGCGACACCCCAGGGGGCGATCCAAGAGACCCAGTACTTC
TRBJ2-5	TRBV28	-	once	CASSLSGTSKETQYF	TGTGCCAGCAGTTTATCCGGGACATCCAAAGAGACCCAGTACTTC
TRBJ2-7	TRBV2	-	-	CASSEVAGFSYEQYF	TGTGCCAGCAGTGAAGTCGCCGGGTTTTCCTACGAGCAGTACTTC